These T cell receptor beta chains were read from a single sample in a study of blood T cell repertoires in COVID-19. Only in-frame clones appear in the TCRdb table, and some are missing; sequencing was by immunoSEQ multiplex PCR. This table has 250,000 or so clones, around 86% appearing once. The sample comprised peripheral blood. The receptor set was obtained from a woman aged 25-40 years with active or convalescent COVID-19. The CDR3 runs from the conserved cysteine through the conserved F or W. D genes are given only for firm matches. Clone size is shown for a subset of rows, as once, few, many or a class of expanded clone.

TRBV4-2	TRBD1	NA	TRBJ1-3	CASSQRQGVGNTIYF	TGTGCCAGCAGCCAGAGACAGGGGGTCGGAAACACCATATATTTT
TRBV19	NA	few	TRBJ1-5	CASSSATPGSNSNQPQHF	TGTGCCAGTAGTTCTGCCACCCCAGGTAGTAATAGCAATCAGCCCCAGCATTTT
TRBV6-5	TRBD1	NA	TRBJ1-2	CASNPGGHYGYTF	TGTGCCAGCAACCCAGGGGGACACTATGGCTACACCTTC
TRBV6-1	NA	NA	TRBJ1-5	CASSEQQGHQPQHF	TGTGCCAGCAGTGAACAACAGGGACATCAGCCCCAGCATTTT
TRBV7-9	TRBD1	NA	TRBJ1-1	CASSFRDRASRNTEAFF	TGTGCCAGCAGCTTCCGTGACAGGGCCAGCAGGAACACTGAAGCTTTCTTT
TRBV19	TRBD1	NA	TRBJ1-1	CASSIDDRVGTEAFF	TGTGCCAGTAGTATAGATGACAGGGTGGGCACTGAAGCTTTCTTT
TRBV2	TRBD1	NA	TRBJ2-2	CASSPDRGSGELFF	TGTGCCAGCAGCCCGGACAGGGGTTCCGGGGAGCTGTTTTTT
TRBV6-1	TRBD1	NA	TRBJ1-1	CASSEDGRGPKGAFF	TGTGCCAGCAGTGAAGACGGCAGGGGGCCTAAAGGAGCTTTCTTT
TRBV28	TRBD1	NA	TRBJ2-2	CASSPPQGAVNTGELFF	TGTGCCAGCAGTCCTCCCCAGGGGGCAGTGAACACCGGGGAGCTGTTTTTT
TRBV6-1	NA	NA	TRBJ1-2	CASSERGRGGYTF	TGTGCCAGCAGTGAACGGGGGAGAGGTGGCTACACCTTC
TRBV27	NA	few	TRBJ1-5	CASSLKGTGTSAQPQHF	TGTGCCAGCAGTTTAAAGGGAACCGGGACATCGGCTCAGCCCCAGCATTTT
TRBV28	NA	NA	TRBJ1-2	CASSLNIGVGYTF	TGTGCCAGCAGTTTAAACATCGGGGTTGGCTACACCTTC
TRBV4-1	NA	NA	TRBJ1-5	CASSQERQSVWPQHF	TGCGCCAGCAGCCAAGAACGACAGTCTGTTTGGCCCCAGCATTTT
TRBV3-1/TRBV3-2	NA	NA	TRBJ1-2	CASSARGLGYTF	TGTGCCAGCAGTGCAAGAGGACTTGGCTACACCTTC
TRBV27	NA	once	TRBJ1-2	CASSPGSRSYGYTF	TGTGCCAGCAGTCCCGGGTCCCGGAGCTATGGCTACACCTTC
TRBV19	TRBD1	NA	TRBJ2-7	CASTPGQGYEQYF	TGTGCCAGTACCCCGGGACAGGGCTACGAGCAGTACTTC
TRBV5-1	NA	NA	TRBJ2-7	CASSFTGDSYEQYF	TGCGCCAGCAGCTTCACGGGGGACTCCTACGAGCAGTACTTC
TRBV12-5	NA	once	TRBJ2-1	CASGLGFSAYNEQFF	TGTGCTAGTGGTTTGGGGTTTTCGGCCTACAATGAGCAGTTCTTC
TRBV6-5	NA	NA	TRBJ2-7	CASSLTGSRGGQYF	TGTGCCAGCAGTTTAACAGGGTCACGAGGGGGGCAGTACTTC
TRBV11-2	NA	NA	TRBJ1-4	CASSPTLAGTNEKLFF	TGTGCCAGCAGCCCCACACTGGCCGGGACTAATGAAAAACTGTTTTTT
TRBV24-1	NA	NA	TRBJ2-2	CASGSGYGELFF	TGTGCCTCCGGGTCGGGTTACGGGGAGCTGTTTTTT
TRBV11-1	NA	NA	TRBJ1-1	CASSLGRGGAQAFF	TGTGCCAGCAGCTTAGGGAGGGGGGGAGCGCAAGCTTTCTTT
TRBV7-9	NA	once	TRBJ1-2	CASSPTDIYGYTF	TGTGCCAGCAGCCCGACAGATATCTATGGCTACACCTTC
TRBV2	NA	NA	TRBJ2-2	CASSEGPLGELFF	TGTGCCAGCAGTGAAGGGCCTCTCGGGGAGCTGTTTTTT
TRBV19	NA	NA	TRBJ1-5	CASSTQGTSNQPQHF	TGTGCCAGTAGTACTCAGGGGACTAGCAATCAGCCCCAGCATTTT
TRBV9	TRBD1	NA	TRBJ1-2	CASSVQGGNYGYTF	TGTGCCAGCAGCGTACAGGGGGGTAACTATGGCTACACCTTC
TRBV14	TRBD1	NA	TRBJ2-1	CASSRRTGGRNEQFF	TGTGCCAGCAGCCGACGGACAGGGGGCAGGAATGAGCAGTTCTTC
TRBV27	TRBD2	NA	TRBJ2-2	CASRAGWLAGATGGELFF	TGTGCCAGCAGGGCCGGTTGGCTAGCGGGGGCCACCGGCGGGGAGCTGTTTTTT
TRBV6-6	NA	once	TRBJ2-3	CASSQGSSTDTQYF	TGTGCCAGCAGCCAGGGGTCTAGCACAGATACGCAGTATTTT
TRBV9	NA	NA	TRBJ2-5	CASSVATAGLGIETQYF	TGTGCCAGCAGCGTAGCTACGGCGGGCCTGGGGATAGAGACCCAGTACTTC
TRBV6-1	NA	NA	TRBJ1-5	CASSEGWTVNQPQHF	TGTGCCAGCAGTGAGGGTTGGACAGTCAATCAGCCCCAGCATTTT
TRBV24-1	NA	once	TRBJ2-5	CATSDVQGQETQYF	TGTGCCACCAGTGATGTCCAGGGACAAGAGACCCAGTACTTC
TRBV27	NA	NA	TRBJ2-1	CASSLPGDANEQFF	TGTGCCAGCAGTTTACCCGGAGACGCCAATGAGCAGTTCTTC
TRBV19	NA	NA	TRBJ1-1	CASSPRHRDTEAFF	TGTGCCAGTAGTCCACGACACAGGGACACTGAAGCTTTCTTT
TRBV5-5	NA	NA	TRBJ2-3	CASSFRTGVGTDTQYF	TGTGCCAGCAGCTTCCGAACGGGGGTTGGCACAGATACGCAGTATTTT
TRBV5-1	NA	NA	TRBJ2-1	CASSLATDTYNEQFF	TGCGCCAGCAGCTTGGCCACAGATACCTACAATGAGCAGTTCTTC
TRBV28	NA	NA	TRBJ1-2	CASSLTETRGTF	TGTGCCAGCAGTTTGACGGAGACTAGAGGGACCTTC
TRBV6-5	TRBD1	NA	TRBJ1-6	CASGRSTGLFSPLHF	TGTGCCAGCGGGAGATCGACAGGGCTATTTTCACCCCTCCACTTT
TRBV6-6	TRBD1	NA	TRBJ1-5	CASRRQGANGYSNQPQHF	TGTGCCAGCAGACGACAGGGGGCGAATGGTTATAGCAATCAGCCCCAGCATTTT
TRBV5-1	NA	NA	TRBJ2-1	CASSSQGLLNNEQFF	TGCGCCAGCAGCTCACAGGGTCTCCTAAACAATGAGCAGTTCTTC
TRBV5-6	NA	NA	TRBJ1-2	CASSSEFSDGYTF	TGTGCCAGCAGCTCGGAGTTTAGTGATGGCTACACCTTC
TRBV30	TRBD2	NA	TRBJ2-7	CAWSSAGGTGEQYF	TGTGCCTGGAGTAGTGCGGGGGGTACGGGGGAGCAGTACTTC
TRBV30	NA	NA	TRBJ2-1	CAWSVNLQGDTEFF	TGTGCCTGGAGTGTAAATTTACAGGGCGACACGGAGTTCTTC
TRBV6-5	NA	NA	TRBJ1-2	CASGASRPVIIGYTF	TGTGCCAGCGGGGCATCTAGGCCGGTCATTATAGGCTACACCTTC
TRBV30	NA	NA	TRBJ1-3	CAWRGRESGNTIYF	TGTGCCTGGAGGGGGCGGGAATCTGGAAACACCATATATTTT